This is a list of T cell receptor beta chains from one sample in a study of OX40 agonist ivuxolimab in advanced cancers. Method: immunoSEQ multiplex PCR; TCRdb's copy keeps in-frame clones and lacks some. Among 82,000 or so clones listed, approximately 85% were seen once. Here the sequenced sample was CD4+ or CD8+ T cells sorted from blood, taken in a trial of the OX40 agonist ivuxolimab. All receptors derive from an adult with an advanced solid tumor such as melanoma, head and neck, liver or kidney cancer. The CDR3 runs from the conserved cysteine through the conserved F or W. D genes are given only for firm matches. Clone size is stated in some rows and not others, as once, few, many or a class when expanded.

NA	NA	TRBV27	TRBJ2-3	TGTGCCAGCAGTTTATCGGGAGTCGTCACAGATACGCAGTATTTT	CASSLSGVVTDTQYF
once	NA	TRBV2	TRBJ2-7	TGTGCCAGCAGCCTGGACAGAACGCTTGGCGAGCAGTACTTC	CASSLDRTLGEQYF
NA	NA	TRBV28	TRBJ2-1	TGTGCCAGCAGTTTATGGGGGGCGGGTTCCTACAATGAGCAGTTCTTC	CASSLWGAGSYNEQFF
few	NA	TRBV7-9	TRBJ1-3	TGTGCCAGCAGCATGTTAAGGGCTGGAAACACCATATATTTT	CASSMLRAGNTIYF
NA	NA	TRBV14	TRBJ2-3	TGTGCCAGCAGCCAAGTCCCCACACATACGCAGTATTTT	CASSQVPTHTQYF
NA	NA	TRBV6-6	TRBJ1-2	TGTGCCAGCAGTTACTCGCTTGGCTACACCTTC	CASSYSLGYTF
NA	TRBD1	TRBV28	TRBJ1-2	TGTGCCAGCAGCCCTACCGGGACAGGGAACTATGGCTACACCTTC	CASSPTGTGNYGYTF
once	NA	TRBV6-6	TRBJ1-4	TGTGCCAGCAACCAGGGGCGCGAGGAAAAACTGTTTTTT	CASNQGREEKLFF
NA	TRBD1	TRBV11-2	TRBJ1-6	TGTGCCAGCAGCTTAGATCCGGGACAGAATTCACCCCTCCACTTT	CASSLDPGQNSPLHF
NA	NA	TRBV28	TRBJ2-7	TGTGCCAGCAGTTCGGACAAGTTGCATTTC	CASSSDKLHF
NA	NA	TRBV29-1	TRBJ2-7	TGCAGCGTGGTATCGACAGCCCGCTCCTACGAGCAGTACTTC	CSVVSTARSYEQYF
NA	TRBD1	TRBV5-1	TRBJ2-5	TGCGCCAGCAGCTTGGTTGGGACAGAACGTTGGGAGACCCAGTACTTC	CASSLVGTERWETQYF
NA	TRBD1	TRBV5-4	TRBJ1-4	TGTGCCAGCAGCCCGGGGGCCGGGACAGTTGAAAAACTGTTTTTT	CASSPGAGTVEKLFF
NA	NA	TRBV20-1	TRBJ2-5	TGCAGTGCTAGCACGGGGGAGACCCAGTACTTC	CSASTGETQYF
NA	TRBD1	TRBV5-1	TRBJ2-5	TGCGCCAGCAGTTTCTGGACAGGAGGGACCCAGTACTTC	CASSFWTGGTQYF
NA	NA	TRBV2	TRBJ2-4	TGTGCCAGCAGCCCCGGAGGGCAGGGCTTGGGCATTCAGTACTTC	CASSPGGQGLGIQYF
NA	TRBD1	TRBV5-1	TRBJ1-3	TGCGCCAGCAGCTTGGAGACAGGGGCTGGAAACACCATATATTTT	CASSLETGAGNTIYF
NA	NA	TRBV7-2	TRBJ1-5	TGTGCCAGCAGCGCGGGGGCCTCTAGCAATCAGCCCCAGCATTTT	CASSAGASSNQPQHF
NA	TRBD2	TRBV4-2	TRBJ2-3	TGTGCCAGCAGCCAAGATGTGGCTAGCGGGGGGAGTACGCAGTATTTT	CASSQDVASGGSTQYF
NA	NA	TRBV10-1	TRBJ2-5	TGCGCCAGCAGTGAGTCCCGGGACGACGGGGAGCAGTACTTC	CASSESRDDGEQYF
NA	NA	TRBV28	TRBJ1-3	TGTGCCACCCAGGTCACTAACTCTGGAAACACCATATATTTT	CATQVTNSGNTIYF
once	NA	TRBV10-3	TRBJ1-4	TGTGCCATCAGGGGCAGGGTGGATGAAAAACTGTTTTTT	CAIRGRVDEKLFF
NA	NA	TRBV15	TRBJ2-5	TGTGCCACCAGCAGAGGTTGGCGGACCCCGGGGTGGACCCAGTACTTC	CATSRGWRTPGWTQYF
NA	NA	TRBV28	TRBJ1-1	TGTGCCACCAGGAGCGGGGTTCCCCTGGACACTGAAGCTTTCTTT	CATRSGVPLDTEAFF
once	TRBD1	TRBV7-9	TRBJ1-1	TGTGCCAGCAGCCTCCAGGGACAGGGGGGCGCTGAAGCTTTCTTT	CASSLQGQGGAEAFF
few	NA	TRBV6-6	TRBJ2-7	TGTGCCAGCAGAAGGGCTCAGTACTACGAGCAGTACTTC	CASRRAQYYEQYF
NA	TRBD1	TRBV2	TRBJ2-7	TGTGCCAGCTATCCGGGACAGGGGTACGAGCAGTACTTC	CASYPGQGYEQYF
NA	NA	TRBV6-5	TRBJ1-3	TGTGCCAGCAGCCCAGTACTCTCTGGAAACACCATATATTTT	CASSPVLSGNTIYF
NA	NA	TRBV28	TRBJ2-4	TGTGCCAGCAGTTTAAGCAACCCCAACATGAACATTCAGTACTTC	CASSLSNPNMNIQYF
NA	TRBD1	TRBV4-3	TRBJ1-3	TGCGCCAGCAGCCAAGAAGTTCCCCGGACAGGTTCTGGAAACACCATATATTTT	CASSQEVPRTGSGNTIYF
NA	NA	TRBV14	TRBJ1-4	TGTGCCAGCAGCCAGACAGGAACAAATGAAAAACTGTTTTTT	CASSQTGTNEKLFF
once	NA	TRBV5-1	TRBJ2-3	TGCGCCAGCAGTAGGGGACCCAAGGACTTTCACACAGATACGCAGTATTTT	CASSRGPKDFHTDTQYF
NA	TRBD1	TRBV29-1	TRBJ1-2	TGCAGCGTTGACCGGTCCGGACAGGGAAACTATGGCTACACCTTC	CSVDRSGQGNYGYTF
NA	NA	TRBV10-3	TRBJ1-1	TGTGCCATCAACACGGGTGGGGGCACTGAAGCTTTCTTT	CAINTGGGTEAFF
NA	TRBD1	TRBV19	TRBJ1-5	TGTGCCAGCTCCGGGACAGGGGCTCAGCCCCAGCATTTT	CASSGTGAQPQHF
NA	NA	TRBV28	TRBJ2-3	TGTGCCAGCGGTTTTCGGAGGGGGGGCACAGATACGCAGTATTTT	CASGFRRGGTDTQYF
NA	NA	TRBV2	TRBJ1-1	TGTGCCAGCAGTGAAGAAGAGAGCCGCCGTAGAGCTTTCTTT	CASSEEESRRRAFF
NA	NA	TRBV28	TRBJ1-2	TGTGCCAGCAGTTTATCAGCGGGGGCGGCAGACACCTACTATGGCTACACCTTC	CASSLSAGAADTYYGYTF
NA	NA	TRBV9	TRBJ1-2	TGTGCCAGCAGCGTAGCGAATAAGGGGTCCAACTATGGCTACACCTTC	CASSVANKGSNYGYTF
few	NA	TRBV4-1	TRBJ1-6	TGCGCCAGCAGCCAAGAGGTGACGACGACTGATTCACCCCTCCACTTT	CASSQEVTTTDSPLHF
few	NA	TRBV2	TRBJ1-4	TGTGCCAGCAGTGGGGGAAAACTGTTTTTT	CASSGGKLFF